Listed below are T cell receptor beta chains from one sample, sequenced in a study of blood T cell repertoires in COVID-19. Produced via immunoSEQ multiplex PCR; TCRdb's table is partial and in-frame only. The sample lists fewer than 400,000 clones, nearly 90% occurring once. Sequences were obtained from peripheral blood. These TCRs come from a woman in her twenties or thirties with COVID-19, enrolled during active disease. Each CDR3 is given with its conserved first and last residue. The order of the fields is D gene, J gene, V gene, clone size, CDR3 DNA, CDR3 protein. A D gene is named only where the DNA matches it firmly. Part of the rows lack a size; the others show once, few, many or a class for expanded clones.

TRBD2	TRBJ2-1	TRBV7-2	-	TGTGCCAGCAGCTCTGGACTAGCGGGGGGCTTCTCCTACAATGAGCAGTTCTTC	CASSSGLAGGFSYNEQFF
-	TRBJ1-5	TRBV7-9	-	TGTGCCAGCAGCAAAGCTGAGGGATCTCAGCCCCAGCATTTT	CASSKAEGSQPQHF
TRBD1	TRBJ1-1	TRBV6-5	once	TGTGCCAGCAGTTTAACAGGGGGCAATCAAGCTTTCTTT	CASSLTGGNQAFF
TRBD1	TRBJ1-2	TRBV18	-	TGTGCCAGCTCACCACGACAGGGGTCTAACTATGGCTACACCTTC	CASSPRQGSNYGYTF
-	TRBJ1-2	TRBV7-9	-	TGTGCCAGCAGCTCCGGGTACTATGGCTACACCTTC	CASSSGYYGYTF
-	TRBJ2-5	TRBV4-2	-	TGTGCCAGCAGCCCCTCCCACTTACAAGAGACCCAGTACTTC	CASSPSHLQETQYF
-	TRBJ1-4	TRBV20-1	-	TGCAGTGGATCCCGGGAGGAAAAACTGTTTTTT	CSGSREEKLFF
TRBD2	TRBJ2-5	TRBV29-1	-	TGCAGCGCTGTGGGAGCGGGGTTTGTAGAGACCCAGTACTTC	CSAVGAGFVETQYF
-	TRBJ1-3	TRBV7-2	once	TGTGCCAGCAGCTTCACGAGTGGTGTTACGAGCACCATATATTTT	CASSFTSGVTSTIYF
-	TRBJ2-4	TRBV6-2/TRBV6-3	-	TGTGCCAGCAGTTCCGTAGGAGCTCAGTACTTC	CASSSVGAQYF
-	TRBJ1-2	TRBV7-9	-	TGTGCCAGCAGCTCCTCTAGAGACGATGGCTACACCTTC	CASSSSRDDGYTF